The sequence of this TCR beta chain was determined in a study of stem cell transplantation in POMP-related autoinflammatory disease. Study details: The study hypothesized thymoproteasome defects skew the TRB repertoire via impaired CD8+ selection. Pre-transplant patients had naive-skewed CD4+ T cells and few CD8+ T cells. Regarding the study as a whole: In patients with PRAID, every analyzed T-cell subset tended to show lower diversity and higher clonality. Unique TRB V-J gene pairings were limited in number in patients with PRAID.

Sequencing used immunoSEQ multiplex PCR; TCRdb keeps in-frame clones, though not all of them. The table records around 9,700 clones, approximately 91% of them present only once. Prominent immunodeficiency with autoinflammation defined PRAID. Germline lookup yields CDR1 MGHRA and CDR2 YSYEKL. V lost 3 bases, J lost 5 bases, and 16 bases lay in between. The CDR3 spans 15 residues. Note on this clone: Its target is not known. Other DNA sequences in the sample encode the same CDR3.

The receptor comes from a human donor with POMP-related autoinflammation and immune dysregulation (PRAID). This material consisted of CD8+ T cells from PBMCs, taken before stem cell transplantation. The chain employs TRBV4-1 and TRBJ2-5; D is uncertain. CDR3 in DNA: TGCGCCAGCAGCCAGGACCCCTCGACTTGGGAGACCCAGTACTTC. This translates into CASSQDPSTWETQYF.